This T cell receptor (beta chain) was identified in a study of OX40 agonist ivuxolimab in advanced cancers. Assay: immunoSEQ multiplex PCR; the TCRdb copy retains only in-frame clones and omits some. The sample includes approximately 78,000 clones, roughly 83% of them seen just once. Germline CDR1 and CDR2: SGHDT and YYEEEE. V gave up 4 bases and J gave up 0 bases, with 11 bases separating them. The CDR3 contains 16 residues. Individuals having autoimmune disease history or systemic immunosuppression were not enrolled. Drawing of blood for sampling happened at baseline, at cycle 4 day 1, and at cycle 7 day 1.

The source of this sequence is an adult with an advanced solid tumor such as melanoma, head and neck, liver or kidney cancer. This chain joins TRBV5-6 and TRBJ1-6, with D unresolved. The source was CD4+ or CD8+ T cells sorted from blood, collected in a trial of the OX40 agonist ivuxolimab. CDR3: CASSPSDRSYNSPLHF. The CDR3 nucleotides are TGTGCCAGCAGCCCCTCGGACCGCTCCTATAATTCACCCCTCCACTTT. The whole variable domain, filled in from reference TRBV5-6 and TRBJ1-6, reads DAGVTQSPTHLIKTRGQQVTLRCSPKSGHDTVSWYQQALGQGPQFIFQYYEEEERQRGNFPDRFSGHQFPNYSSELNVNALLLGDSALYLCASSPSDRSYNSPLHFGNGTRLTVT.